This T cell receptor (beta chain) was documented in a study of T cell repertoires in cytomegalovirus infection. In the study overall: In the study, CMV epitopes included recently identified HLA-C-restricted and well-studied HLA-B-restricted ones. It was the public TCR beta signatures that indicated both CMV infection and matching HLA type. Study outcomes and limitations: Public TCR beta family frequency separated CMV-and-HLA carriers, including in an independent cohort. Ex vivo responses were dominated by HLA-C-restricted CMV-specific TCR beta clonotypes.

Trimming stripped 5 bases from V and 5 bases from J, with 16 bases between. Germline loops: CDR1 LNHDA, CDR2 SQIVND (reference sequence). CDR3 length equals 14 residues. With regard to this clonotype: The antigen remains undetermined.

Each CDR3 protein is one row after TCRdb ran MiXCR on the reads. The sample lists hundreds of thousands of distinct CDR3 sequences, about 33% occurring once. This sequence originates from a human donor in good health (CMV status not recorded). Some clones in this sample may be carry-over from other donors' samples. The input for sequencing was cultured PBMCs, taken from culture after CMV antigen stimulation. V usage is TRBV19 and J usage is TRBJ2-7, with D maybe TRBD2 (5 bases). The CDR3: CASSLIPGSDEQYF. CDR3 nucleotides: TGTGCCAGTAGTCTCATCCCGGGGTCCGACGAGCAGTACTTC.